This entry lists 20 T cell receptor beta chains sequenced from one sample in a study of blood T cell repertoires in COVID-19. Clones were sequenced by immunoSEQ multiplex PCR, and TCRdb holds only the in-frame ones, with some missing. The sample contains over 70,000 clones, 88% of which appear only once. What was sequenced was peripheral blood. These receptor sequences come from a man older than 75 with acute or convalescent COVID-19.

The rearrangement joins TRBV10-2 to TRBJ2-7; 9 bases are a match to TRBD2. The ends lost 0 bases at V and 11 bases at J; junction bases unmatched: 2. The V gene's germline CDR1 is WSHSY and CDR2 SAAADI. The CDR3 totals 12 residues. This CDR3 reads CASSESGTSKYF. CDR3 DNA sequence: TGCGCCAGCAGTGAGTCGGGGACTAGCAAGTACTTC.

The chain recombines TRBV13 with TRBJ2-3; 10 bases align to TRBD1. Germline values: CDR1 PRHDT, CDR2 FYEKMQ (reference sequence). The ends lost 5 bases at V and 2 bases at J; junction bases unmatched: 7. The CDR3 is 16 amino acids. The CDR3 is CASSRRGTGDTDTQYF. The DNA of the CDR3 is TGTGCCAGCAGCCGGCGGGGGACAGGGGACACAGATACGCAGTATTTT.

The rearrangement uses TRBV7-6 and TRBJ1-1, with D possibly being TRBD1 (6 bases). The germline V and J ends were trimmed by 5 bases and 7 bases, with 23 bases remaining between them. Germline lookup yields CDR1 SGHVS and CDR2 FNYEAQ. CDR3 size: 16 residues. The CDR3 nucleotides read TGTGCCAGCAGCATAATACCCGGGACACCGAGGGGTGAAGCTTTCTTT. The encoded protein is CASSIIPGTPRGEAFF.

The chain carries TRBV2 and TRBJ2-7, with TRBD1 matching over 7 bases. This CDR3 comprises 14 residues. The V segment lost 7 bases and the J segment 0 bases; nucleotides outside the gene matches: 6. Germline CDR1 reads SNHLY; CDR2 reads FYNNEI. The CDR3 reads CASTDRLSSYEQYF. The CDR3 bases are TGTGCCAGCACGGACAGGTTGTCCTCCTACGAGCAGTACTTC.

The chain employs TRBV7-2 and TRBJ1-2, with D unclear. This CDR3 is 15 amino acids long. V was cut by 6 bases and J by 3 bases, with 17 bases left in between. CDR1 and CDR2 from the germline V gene are SGHTA and FQGNSA. The CDR3 DNA follows: TGTGCCAGCAGTTCGCTAGGCAGAGACTACTATGGCTACACCTTC. It yields the protein CASSSLGRDYYGYTF.

In DNA form, the CDR3 reads TGTGCCAGCAGCCCAAACGGCGGGAACTATGGCTACACCTTC. Residues: CASSPNGGNYGYTF. The chain has TRBV3-1 (or the pseudogene TRBV3-2) and TRBJ1-2; no reliable D call. The CDR3 length is 14 residues. Per germline, CDR1 LGHDT and CDR2 YNNKEL (reference sequence). The V end lost 4 bases, the J end lost 2 bases, and 11 bases lay between the germline ends.

This clone was seen once. The CDR3 here is CASSVEDRGNTGELFF. CDR3 in DNA: TGTGCCAGCAGCGTAGAAGACAGGGGCAACACCGGGGAGCTGTTTTTT. The chain recombines TRBV9 with TRBJ2-2, with 8 bases aligning to TRBD1. Germline CDR1 and CDR2: SGDLS and YYNGEE. The CDR3 extends over 16 amino acids. V lost 0 bases and J lost 2; bases outside the gene matches: 3.

The rearrangement joins TRBV6-5 to TRBJ1-5; D not resolved. V lost 4 bases and J 2 bases, leaving 15 bases between the germline ends. This CDR3 region has 16 residues. In germline, CDR1 is MNHEY, CDR2 SVGAGI. CDR3 sequence: CASSSYPEDGNQPQHF. The DNA for the CDR3 is TGTGCCAGCAGTTCCTACCCGGAGGATGGCAATCAGCCCCAGCATTTT.

The genes are TRBV7-3 and TRBJ2-2; TRBD1 is a possible D gene (6 bases). Germline values: CDR1 SGHTA, CDR2 FQGTGA. The V gene lost 2 bases and the J gene lost 8 bases, with 6 bases spanning the gap. The CDR3 is 12 amino acids. CDR3 region: CASSLGQGELFF. CDR3 sequence (DNA): TGTGCCAGCAGCTTAGGACAGGGGGAGCTGTTTTTT.

The chain carries TRBV5-1 and TRBJ1-5; TRBD1 agrees at 9 bases. The junction had 3 bases not matched to a gene; V was cut back by 4 bases and J by 1 base. Germline CDR1 reads SGHRS; CDR2 reads YFSETQ. The CDR3 runs to 15 residues. The CDR3 DNA reads as TGCGCCAGCAGCCTACAGGGGGCCAGCAATCAGCCCCAGCATTTT. Translation: CASSLQGASNQPQHF.

CDR3 residues: CASSPPQGQRNGYTF. DNA of the CDR3: TGTGCCAGCAGCCCGCCACAGGGGCAGAGGAATGGCTACACCTTC. The rearrangement uses TRBV5-4 and TRBJ1-2, with 7 bases identical to TRBD1. Looked up from germline, CDR1 is SGHNT and CDR2 is YYREEE (reference sequence). The J segment lost 6 bases and the V segment lost 4 bases, leaving 12 bases of the junction unmatched. The CDR3 is 15 amino acids.

V and J are TRBV7-6 and TRBJ1-1, with 7 bases that match TRBD1. This CDR3 has 15 residues. Unmatched junction bases numbered 6, after V lost 4 bases and J lost 1 base. Germline CDR1 SGHVS, CDR2 FNYEAQ. The CDR3 spells CASSYEGGANTEAFF. In DNA form, the CDR3 reads TGTGCCAGCAGCTACGAAGGGGGCGCGAACACTGAAGCTTTCTTT.

The chain uses TRBV28 and TRBJ1-2, with D possibly being TRBD1 (6 bases). Germline lookup yields CDR1 MDHEN and CDR2 SYDVKM. Trimming took 5 bases from V and 4 from J, leaving 11 bases between them. This CDR3 spans 13 amino acids. The CDR3 sequence is CASSVSTGYGYTF. CDR3 DNA: TGTGCCAGCAGTGTCTCGACAGGCTATGGCTACACCTTC.

CDR3 nucleotide sequence: TGTGCCAGCACCGGGACAACGGTTTCACCCCTCCACTTT. Encoded protein: CASTGTTVSPLHF. J is TRBJ1-6 and V is TRBV6-5; tentative D call: TRBD1 (6 bases). Trimming took 7 bases from V and 9 from J, leaving 13 bases between them. This CDR3 spans 13 amino acids. Looked up from germline, CDR1 is MNHEY and CDR2 is SVGAGI.

This rearrangement joins TRBV19 to TRBJ1-5; 7 bases align to TRBD1. Trimming cost V 4 bases and J 7 bases; bases outside gene matches: 1. The CDR3 loop spans 12 amino acids. In germline, CDR1 is LNHDA, CDR2 SQIVND (reference sequence). The CDR3 here is CASSRQGQPQHF. The CDR3 DNA is TGTGCCAGTAGTAGACAGGGACAGCCCCAGCATTTT.

The rearrangement uses TRBV3-1 (or the pseudogene TRBV3-2) and TRBJ2-2, with TRBD2 identical over 10 bases. The CDR3 is made up of 16 amino acids. Germline CDR1 LGHDT, CDR2 YNNKEL (reference sequence). Losses at the gene ends were 5 bases for V and 3 bases for J; bases not matched to a gene: 6. The CDR3 bases are TGTGCCAGCAGCTACAAAGGACTAGCGGACACCGGGGAGCTGTTTTTT. Translation: CASSYKGLADTGELFF.

V and J are TRBV3-1 (or the pseudogene TRBV3-2) and TRBJ2-1; D may be TRBD2 (6 bases). The length of the CDR3 is 16 residues. V lost 4 bases and J 0 bases, leaving 13 bases between the germline ends. CDR1 and CDR2 (germline): LGHDT, YNNKEL (reference sequence). CDR3: CASSRVADPSYNEQFF. The CDR3 bases are TGTGCCAGCAGCCGAGTAGCGGATCCCTCCTACAATGAGCAGTTCTTC.

The chain couples TRBV12-5 to TRBJ1-1, with 7 positions matching TRBD1. Germline CDR1 reads LGHNT; CDR2 reads FRNRAP. This CDR3 has 13 amino acids. The V gene end was trimmed by 5 bases and the J gene end by 5 bases; junction bases not matched to a gene: 5. The CDR3 DNA sequence: TGTGCTAGTGGTCGACAGGGATATACTGAAGCTTTCTTT. Encoded protein: CASGRQGYTEAFF.

The gene calls are TRBV18 and TRBJ2-7; TRBD2 is a possible D gene (6 bases). The CDR3 covers 14 residues. V was cut by 8 bases and J by 0 bases, with 14 bases left in between. Germline V gene sequence: CDR1 KGHSH, CDR2 LQKENI. This CDR3 reads CASATGSSSYEQYF. CDR3 DNA: TGTGCCAGCGCTACCGGGAGTTCCTCCTACGAGCAGTACTTC. Full variable domain (missing parts from reference TRBV18 and TRBJ2-7): NAGVMQNPRHLVRRRGQEARLRCSPMKGHSHVYWYRQLPEEGLKFMVYLQKENIIDESGMPKERFSAEFPKEGPSILRIQQVVRGDSAAYFCASATGSSSYEQYFGPGTRLTVT.

The chain uses TRBV7-3 and TRBJ2-5, with D possibly TRBD1 on 6 matching bases. CDR3 length: 16 residues. Trimming stripped 3 bases from V and 2 bases from J, with 16 bases between. CDR1 and CDR2 from the germline V gene are SGHTA and FQGTGA. The CDR3 loop is CASSLGPYRAQETQYF. DNA of the CDR3: TGTGCCAGCAGCTTGGGGCCGTACAGGGCTCAAGAGACCCAGTACTTC.